One sample yielded the 18 T cell receptor beta chains listed below, sequenced in a study of shared clonotypes between healthy human individuals. Produced via immunoSEQ multiplex PCR; TCRdb's table is partial and in-frame only. The table has a few million clones, 85% to 95% seen once. Sequencing input: naive CD4+ T cells from PBMCs. Noted subset: CD45RA+ positively selected. Every receptor here comes from a man between 18 and 35 years old in good health. Some clones in this sample may be carry-over from other donors' samples.

CDR3 DNA: TGTGCCAGCAGTGGTAAACAGATAAAATATCCAGATACGCAGTATTTT. As protein: CASSGKQIKYPDTQYF. The V call is TRBV28, the J call TRBJ2-3; D uncertain. Trimming removed 5 bases at V and 4 bases at J, with 19 bases between. CDR3 length equals 16 residues. The germline V gene encodes CDR1 MDHEN and CDR2 SYDVKM.

The chain is built from TRBV4-2 and TRBJ2-7, with D perhaps TRBD1 or TRBD2 (5 bases each). Germline CDR1 reads LGHNA; CDR2 reads YNFKEQ. The length of the CDR3 is 15 residues. V was trimmed by 5 bases and J by 2 bases, leaving 16 bases between them. The CDR3 spells CASSIRVEGTYEQYF. CDR3 nucleotide sequence: TGTGCCAGCAGCATCAGGGTTGAGGGAACCTACGAGCAGTACTTC.

Here the CDR3 reads CASSLVVFLAPRADTQYF. CDR3 sequence (DNA): TGTGCCAGCAGCTTAGTGGTTTTTCTGGCCCCCAGGGCAGATACGCAGTATTTT. The V gene is TRBV7-9, the J gene TRBJ2-3; maybe TRBD1 (5 bases). Per the germline V gene, CDR1 is SEHNR and CDR2 is FQNEAQ (reference sequence). Trimming left V 1 base short and J 4 bases short, with 21 bases between. This CDR3 spans 18 amino acids.

DNA of the CDR3: TGTGCCAGCAGCGTAGGCGGGAAGGGAAACATTCAGTACTTC. The encoded protein is CASSVGGKGNIQYF. V usage is TRBV9 and J usage is TRBJ2-4; perhaps TRBD2 as D (6 bases). Germline CDR1 SGDLS, CDR2 YYNGEE. This CDR3 is built from 14 residues. Trimming removed 0 bases at V and 6 bases at J, with 10 bases between.

The chain has TRBV7-9 and TRBJ2-1; no definite D call. Trimming stripped 2 bases from V and 2 bases from J, with 10 bases between. From germline, CDR1 is SEHNR and CDR2 FQNEAQ (reference sequence). The CDR3 sequence is 15 residues long. The CDR3 reads CASSLSGLPYNEQFF. The CDR3 DNA follows: TGTGCCAGCAGCTTAAGTGGGCTACCCTACAATGAGCAGTTCTTC.

J is TRBJ1-5 and V is TRBV5-1; D is undetermined. CDR3 size: 14 residues. In germline, CDR1 is SGHRS, CDR2 YFSETQ. Trimming took off 2 bases at V and 4 bases at J, with 10 bases between the two ends. The CDR3 sequence: CASSLNGDNQPQHF. The CDR3 DNA reads as TGCGCCAGCAGCTTAAATGGGGATAATCAGCCCCAGCATTTT.

The V call is TRBV30, the J call TRBJ1-4; 8 bases match TRBD1. The CDR3 extends over 14 amino acids. Unmatched junction bases numbered 12, after V lost 7 bases and J lost 8 bases. Germline CDR1 GTSNPN, CDR2 SVGIG (reference sequence). DNA for the CDR3: TGTGCCTACGAAAGACAGGGGCTCCCCGAAAAACTGTTTTTT. As protein: CAYERQGLPEKLFF.

V gene TRBV19 combines with J gene TRBJ2-4; D could derive from TRBD1 or TRBD2 (7 bases each). CDR1 and CDR2 (germline): LNHDA, SQIVND (reference sequence). The CDR3 sequence is 14 residues long. V lost 11 bases to trimming and J lost 7 bases, with 21 bases between them. The CDR3 DNA reads TGTGCCCGAACTAAAAGACAGGGAGGGAACATTCAGTACTTC. Amino acids: CARTKRQGGNIQYF.

The V and J genes are TRBV5-1 and TRBJ2-3, with 10 positions matching TRBD1. Looked up from germline, CDR1 is SGHRS and CDR2 is YFSETQ. Losses at the gene ends were 4 bases for V and 6 bases for J; bases not matched to a gene: 8. This CDR3 has 15 residues. CDR3 nucleotide sequence: TGCGCCAGCAGCAAAGGACAGGGGGTGATGGATACGCAGTATTTT. Translating it yields CASSKGQGVMDTQYF.

The chain carries TRBV28 and TRBJ2-2; D gene unclear. The CDR3 extends over 14 amino acids. V was clipped by 5 bases and J by 4 bases, with 11 bases between them. The V gene's germline CDR1 is MDHEN and CDR2 SYDVKM. The CDR3 here is CASSPGSFTGELFF. Here the CDR3 DNA reads TGTGCCAGCAGTCCCGGGTCTTTCACCGGGGAGCTGTTTTTT.

V gene TRBV11-2 combines with J gene TRBJ2-5, with 8 bases matching TRBD2. Germline V gene lookup returns CDR1 SGHAT and CDR2 FQNNGV. V dropped 3 bases and J dropped 5; count of bases not matched to a gene: 11. The CDR3 is 16 amino acids. This CDR3 is CASSFGTRTPWETQYF. The CDR3 DNA sequence: TGTGCCAGCAGCTTCGGGACTAGGACACCTTGGGAGACCCAGTACTTC.

The V call is TRBV7-9, the J call TRBJ2-1, with TRBD2 as a possible D gene (5 bases). Trimming cost V 1 base and J 5 bases, with 9 bases left between them. Germline assignment: CDR1 SEHNR and CDR2 FQNEAQ (reference sequence). The CDR3 runs 14 residues. The CDR3 protein is CASSLGLLHNEQFF. The CDR3 DNA is TGTGCCAGCAGCTTAGGACTACTTCACAATGAGCAGTTCTTC.

The rearrangement links TRBV30 to TRBJ2-2; 8 bases map to TRBD2. The CDR3 contains 13 residues. Per the germline V gene, CDR1 is GTSNPN and CDR2 is SVGIG (reference sequence). After removal of 8 bases from V and 8 bases from J, the junction contained 10 bases not matched to a gene. CDR3: CASSGSLGGELFF. CDR3 DNA: TGTGCCAGCAGCGGGAGTCTGGGGGGGGAGCTGTTTTTT.

The chain is built from TRBV5-1 and TRBJ1-1, with D hard to call. CDR1 and CDR2 from the germline V gene are SGHRS and YFSETQ. The CDR3 has 14 amino acids. V lost 7 bases and J lost 1, with 14 bases in between. CDR3 DNA: TGCGCCAGCGCCCCGCAGGCGACGAACACTGAAGCTTTCTTT. Residues: CASAPQATNTEAFF.

The chain links TRBV5-1 to TRBJ2-3, with 7 bases fitting TRBD2. The CDR3 length is 15 residues. V shed 3 bases, J shed 2 bases, and the junction held 6 bases outside the gene matches. Germline V gene lookup returns CDR1 SGHRS and CDR2 YFSETQ. CDR3 loop: CASSSSGDPTDTQYF. CDR3 nucleotide sequence: TGCGCCAGCAGCTCCAGCGGGGACCCCACAGATACGCAGTATTTT.

This chain joins TRBV19 and TRBJ1-5, with TRBD1 as a possible D gene (5 bases). The CDR3 sequence is 15 residues long. Germline V gene lookup returns CDR1 LNHDA and CDR2 SQIVND (reference sequence). Trimming left V 3 bases short and J 5 bases short, with 14 bases between. The CDR3: CASSIPIDRYQPQHF. The CDR3 nucleotides are TGTGCCAGTAGTATCCCGATCGACAGATATCAGCCCCAGCATTTT.

This clone was recorded only once. V usage is TRBV5-4 and J usage is TRBJ2-2; D call uncertain. Trimming stripped 3 bases from V and 6 bases from J, with 12 bases between. CDR1 and CDR2 (germline): SGHNT, YYREEE (reference sequence). There are 14 residues in the CDR3. The DNA for the CDR3 is TGTGCCAGCAGCTCACGACCGGCGGCCGGGGAGCTGTTTTTT. Translated, it gives CASSSRPAAGELFF. The whole variable domain, remainder taken from reference TRBV5-4 and TRBJ2-2, is ETGVTQSPTHLIKTRGQQVTLRCSSQSGHNTVSWYQQALGQGPQFIFQYYREEENGRGNFPPRFSGLQFPNYSSELNVNALELDDSALYLCASSSRPAAGELFFGEGSRLTVL.

A note on this clone: This specimen includes other DNA sequences encoding the same CDR3. This chain uses TRBV30 with TRBJ1-2; D call uncertain. Looked up from germline, CDR1 is GTSNPN and CDR2 is SVGIG (reference sequence). The V end was cut by 1 base, the J end by 0 bases, with 6 bases between. The length of the CDR3 is 13 residues. The CDR3 reads CAWSGTANYGYTF. CDR3 bases: TGTGCCTGGAGTGGAACGGCTAACTATGGCTACACCTTC.